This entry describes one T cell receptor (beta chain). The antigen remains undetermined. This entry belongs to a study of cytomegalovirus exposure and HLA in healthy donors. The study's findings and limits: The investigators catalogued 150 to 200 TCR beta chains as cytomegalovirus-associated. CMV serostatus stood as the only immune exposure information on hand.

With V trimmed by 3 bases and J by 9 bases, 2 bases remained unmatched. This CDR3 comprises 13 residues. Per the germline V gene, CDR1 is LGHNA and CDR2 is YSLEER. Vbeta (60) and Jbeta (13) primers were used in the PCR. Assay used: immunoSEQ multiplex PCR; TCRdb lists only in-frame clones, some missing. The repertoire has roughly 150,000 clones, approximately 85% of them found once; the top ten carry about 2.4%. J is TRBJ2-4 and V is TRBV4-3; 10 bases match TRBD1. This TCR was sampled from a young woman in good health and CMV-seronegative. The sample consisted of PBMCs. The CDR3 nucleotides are TGCGCCAGCAGCCATCGGGACAGGGGCATTCAGTACTTC. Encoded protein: CASSHRDRGIQYF.